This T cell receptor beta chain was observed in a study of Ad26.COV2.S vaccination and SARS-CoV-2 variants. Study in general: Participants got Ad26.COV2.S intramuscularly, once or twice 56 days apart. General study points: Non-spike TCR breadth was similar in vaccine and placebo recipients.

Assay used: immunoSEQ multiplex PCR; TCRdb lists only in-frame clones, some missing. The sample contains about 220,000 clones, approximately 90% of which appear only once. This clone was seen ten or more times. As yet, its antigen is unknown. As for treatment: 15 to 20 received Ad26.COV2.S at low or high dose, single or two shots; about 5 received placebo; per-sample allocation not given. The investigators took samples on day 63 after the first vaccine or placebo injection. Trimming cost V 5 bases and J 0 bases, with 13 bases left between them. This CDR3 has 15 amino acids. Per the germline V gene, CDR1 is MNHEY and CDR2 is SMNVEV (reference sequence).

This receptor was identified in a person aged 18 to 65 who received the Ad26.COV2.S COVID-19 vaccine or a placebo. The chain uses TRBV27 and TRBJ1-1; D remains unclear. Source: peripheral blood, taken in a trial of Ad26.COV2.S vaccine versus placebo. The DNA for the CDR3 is TGTGCCAGCAGTCTCTACCCAGGAGTGAACACTGAAGCTTTCTTT. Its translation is CASSLYPGVNTEAFF.